This T cell receptor (beta chain) was profiled in a study of T cells in tumors after PD-1 blockade. Study in general: Each patient got pembrolizumab 200 mg every 3 weeks or cemiplimab 350 mg every 2 weeks. The study, taken as a whole, reports: Clonal replacement, not reinvigoration, is suggested for expanded exhausted CD8+ clones after therapy.

CDR1 MNHEY and CDR2 SVGAGI come from the germline V gene. The length of the CDR3 is 15 residues. Trimming removed 5 bases from V and 0 bases from J, with 11 bases in between. Input was about 550 ng to 6,004 ng of genomic DNA from tumor or blood. The assay was immunoSEQ multiplex PCR, and TCRdb's table has in-frame clones only and misses some. This sample carries thousands of clones, around 70% of them seen once, and the ten largest clones take about an eighth. As concerns this clone: Its target is unknown.

Sequencing used tumor tissue, obtained before anti-PD-1 treatment. This receptor was taken from a human donor with basal cell carcinoma. The chain recombines TRBV6-5 with TRBJ1-3, with D perhaps TRBD1 (5 bases). The CDR3 nucleotides are TGTGCCAGCAGTCCAGGGCGGGGCTCTGGAAACACCATATATTTT. As protein: CASSPGRGSGNTIYF.